The 21 T cell receptor beta chains presented below share a single source sample, sequenced in a study of CD4+ T cells in melanoma. Data came from immunoSEQ multiplex PCR; TCRdb stores just in-frame clones and leaves some out. In the table there are fewer than 150,000 clones, 80% to 95% of which are singletons. The receptors derive from a human donor with melanoma.

This chain uses TRBV20-1 with TRBJ2-3; D gene unclear. CDR3 size: 11 residues. The germline V gene has CDR1 DFQATT and CDR2 SNEGSKA (reference sequence). Deletions cut 5 bases from V and 0 bases from J, with 3 bases between. The CDR3 coding sequence is TGCAGTGCTCCTAGCACAGATACGCAGTATTTT. Its protein product is CSAPSTDTQYF.

V and J are TRBV10-3 and TRBJ1-2; perhaps TRBD1 as D (5 bases). Trimming stripped 3 bases from V and 1 base from J, with 12 bases between. From germline, CDR1 is ENHRY and CDR2 SYGVKD. The CDR3 length is 15 residues. The CDR3 is CAISDRGFFNYGYTF. As DNA, the CDR3 is TGTGCCATCAGTGATAGGGGTTTTTTTAACTATGGCTACACCTTC.

The chain combines TRBV6-5 with TRBJ1-3, with D uncertain. V was pared by 2 bases and J by 4 bases, with 6 bases between. The CDR3 runs to 13 residues. Per germline, CDR1 MNHEY and CDR2 SVGAGI. The CDR3 region has the DNA TGTGCCAGCAGTTACACTACAGGAAACACCATATATTTT. Its translation is CASSYTTGNTIYF.

The chain couples TRBV5-1 to TRBJ1-1; D not resolved. With 3 bases removed from V and 0 bases from J, the gap between germline ends came to 6 bases. This CDR3 has 13 residues. Germline-derived CDR1 and CDR2 are SGHRS and YFSETQ. As DNA, the CDR3 is TGCGCCAGCAGCTCGGGAATGAACACTGAAGCTTTCTTT. It encodes CASSSGMNTEAFF. Combining the CDR3 with reference TRBV5-1 and TRBJ1-1 gives the whole variable domain KAGVTQTPRYLIKTRGQQVTLSCSPISGHRSVSWYQQTPGQGLQFLFEYFSETQRNKGNFPGRFSGRQFSNSRSEMNVSTLELGDSALYLCASSSGMNTEAFFGQGTRLTVV.

In this sample, this clone turned up once. The CDR3 loop reads CASSEFRGATDTQYF. The CDR3, as DNA: TGTGCCAGCAGTGAATTTCGGGGGGCCACAGATACGCAGTATTTT. The chain is built from TRBV25-1 and TRBJ2-3; D might be TRBD2 (7 bases). Germline CDR1 is MGHDK and CDR2 is SYGVNS. The CDR3 is 15 residues long. Trimming cost V 1 base and J 2 bases, with 10 bases left between them. The complete variable domain, with remaining parts taken from reference TRBV25-1 and TRBJ2-3, reads EADIYQTPRYLVIGTGKKITLECSQTMGHDKMYWYQQDPGMELHLIHYSYGVNSTEKGDLSSESTVSRIRTEHFPLTLESARPSHTSQYLCASSEFRGATDTQYFGPGTRLTVL.

V gene TRBV7-6 combines with J gene TRBJ2-2, with 8 bases matching TRBD1. The CDR3 totals 16 residues. The trim removed 5 bases at V and 3 bases at J, leaving 8 bases unmatched. Looked up from germline, CDR1 is SGHVS and CDR2 is FNYEAQ. The CDR3 DNA sequence: TGTGCCAGCAGCCCACAGGCAGGGGGCTACACCGGGGAGCTGTTTTTT. It specifies CASSPQAGGYTGELFF.

The V and J genes are TRBV9 and TRBJ1-2, with unresolved D. The CDR3 totals 14 residues. V was trimmed by 6 bases and J by 12 bases, leaving 24 bases between them. CDR1 and CDR2 (germline): SGDLS, YYNGEE. The CDR3 sequence is CASTEGGVMVDHTF. The CDR3 nucleotides read TGTGCCAGCACCGAAGGCGGGGTTATGGTTGATCACACCTTC.

The rearrangement links TRBV30 to TRBJ1-4, with D possibly TRBD1 on 6 matching bases. CDR3 length equals 11 residues. Germline CDR1 reads GTSNPN; CDR2 reads SVGIG (reference sequence). Written as DNA, the CDR3 is TGTACGGGACATACTAATGAAAAACTGTTTTTT. Protein product: CTGHTNEKLFF.

This clone was seen only a few times. The chain links TRBV30 to TRBJ1-2, with D possibly being TRBD1 (6 bases). This CDR3 comprises 12 residues. The germline V gene has CDR1 GTSNPN and CDR2 SVGIG (reference sequence). V was clipped by 4 bases and J by 8 bases, with 14 bases between them. CDR3 protein: CAWNEGVDGYTF. The CDR3 region has the DNA TGTGCCTGGAATGAGGGGGTAGACGGCTACACCTTC. The whole variable domain, remainder taken from reference TRBV30 and TRBJ1-2, is SQTIHQWPATLVQPVGSPLSLECTVEGTSNPNLYWYRQAAGRGLQLLFYSVGIGQISSEVPQNLSASRPQDRQFILSSKKLLLSDSGFYLCAWNEGVDGYTFGSGTRLTVV.

The chain links TRBV27 to TRBJ1-4, with unresolved D. V was clipped by 8 bases and J by 7 bases, with 14 bases between them. This CDR3 contains 13 residues. Germline V CDR1 and CDR2: MNHEY, SMNVEV (reference sequence). CDR3 in DNA: TGTGCCAGCCCCCGGCCTGGGCTTGAAAAACTGTTTTTT. Translating it yields CASPRPGLEKLFF.

CDR3 bases: TGTGCCAGCAGTCCACCAGCCGGCAATCAGCCCCAGCATTTT. It specifies CASSPPAGNQPQHF. This chain connects TRBV28 to TRBJ1-5; D unclear. V was pared by 5 bases and J by 2 bases, with 10 bases between. This CDR3 is 14 amino acids long. Germline V lookup: CDR1 MDHEN, CDR2 SYDVKM.

The chain recombines TRBV6-1 with TRBJ1-2; D possibly corresponds to TRBD1 (5 bases). V gave up 0 bases and J gave up 3 bases, with 5 bases separating them. Germline V gene data show CDR1 as MNHNS and CDR2 as SASEGT. The length of the CDR3 is 13 residues. The CDR3 is CASSEATDYGYTF. The CDR3 DNA sequence: TGTGCCAGCAGTGAAGCGACAGACTATGGCTACACCTTC.

This clone came up a few times. The chain combines TRBV4-1 with TRBJ1-1; D unclear. Germline values: CDR1 MGHRA, CDR2 YSYEKL. The CDR3 extends over 16 amino acids. Trimming removed 5 bases at V and 0 bases at J, with 16 bases between. CDR3 protein: CASSVRGPVLNTEAFF. CDR3 sequence (DNA): TGCGCCAGCAGCGTCCGGGGTCCGGTTTTGAACACTGAAGCTTTCTTT.

This clone was observed once. The chain combines TRBV4-1 with TRBJ2-1; TRBD2 might be the D (6 bases). With 3 bases removed from V and 6 bases from J, the gap between germline ends came to 21 bases. Germline lookup yields CDR1 MGHRA and CDR2 YSYEKL. The CDR3 extends over 17 amino acids. CDR3 residues: CASSQDALATGSNEQFF. The CDR3 DNA follows: TGCGCCAGCAGCCAGGACGCACTAGCTACGGGTTCCAATGAGCAGTTCTTC.

The chain couples TRBV2 to TRBJ1-5; unclear D gene. Germline V gene data show CDR1 as SNHLY and CDR2 as FYNNEI. V lost 7 bases and J lost 3, with 7 bases in between. This CDR3 spans 12 amino acids. The CDR3: CASNRANQPQHF. The CDR3 bases are TGTGCCAGCAACAGAGCCAATCAGCCCCAGCATTTT.

Concerning this clone: The identical CDR3 is also encoded by other nucleotide sequences in the sample. V and J are TRBV7-8 and TRBJ2-7, with D unclear. Per germline, CDR1 SGHVS and CDR2 FQNEAQ. Trimming took off 1 base at V and 2 bases at J, with 6 bases between the two ends. This CDR3 has 13 residues. The CDR3 here is CASSLVVTYEQYF. DNA for the CDR3: TGTGCCAGCAGCTTAGTAGTGACCTACGAGCAGTACTTC.

The V call is TRBV5-1, the J call TRBJ1-6; D is uncertain. CDR3 length: 16 amino acids. V was trimmed by 1 base and J by 7 bases, leaving 15 bases between them. The V gene's germline CDR1 is SGHRS and CDR2 YFSETQ. The CDR3, as DNA: TGCGCCAGCAGCTTGTCTGCCGTTCAGACCAATTCACCCCTCCACTTT. Its protein is CASSLSAVQTNSPLHF.

The chain uses TRBV5-8 and TRBJ1-1; no clear D. Trimming took off 4 bases at V and 4 bases at J, with 20 bases between the two ends. The CDR3 sequence is 16 residues long. Germline assignment: CDR1 SGHTS and CDR2 YDEGEE. CDR3 sequence reads: CASSPWTTSATTEAFF. CDR3 DNA sequence: TGTGCCAGCAGCCCATGGACCACTAGTGCCACCACTGAAGCTTTCTTT.

V gene TRBV5-6 combines with J gene TRBJ1-2; 7 bases match TRBD1. Germline loops: CDR1 SGHDT, CDR2 YYEEEE. There are 15 residues in the CDR3. Trimming at V came to 4 bases and at J to 0 bases, leaving 6 bases not matched to a gene. The CDR3: CASSRWDRTNYGYTF. CDR3 bases: TGTGCCAGCAGCCGCTGGGACAGAACTAACTATGGCTACACCTTC.

The chain joins TRBV18 to TRBJ2-2; 9 bases are shared with TRBD1. Germline V CDR1 and CDR2: KGHSH, LQKENI. The CDR3 is 15 residues long. Trimming at V came to 0 bases and at J to 6 bases, leaving 2 bases not matched to a gene. DNA for the CDR3: TGTGCCAGCTCACCACCCGGGACAGGGTCCGGGGAGCTGTTTTTT. This translates into CASSPPGTGSGELFF.

The rearrangement links TRBV7-2 to TRBJ1-3, with D hard to call. V lost 1 base, J lost 4 bases, and 8 bases lay in between. This CDR3 spans 14 amino acids. The germline CDR1 and CDR2 sequences are SGHTA and FQGNSA. As DNA, the CDR3 is TGTGCCAGCAGCTTAGGGTTTACAGGAAACACCATATATTTT. This encodes CASSLGFTGNTIYF. Looking up the rest from reference TRBV7-2 and TRBJ1-3 gives the full variable domain: GAGVSQSPSNKVTEKGKDVELRCDPISGHTALYWYRQSLGQGLEFLIYFQGNSAPDKSGLPSDRFSAERTGGSVSTLTIQRTQQEDSAVYLCASSLGFTGNTIYFGEGSWLTVV.